Each of the 17 T cell receptor beta chains below was sequenced from the same sample in a study of identical twins. Each CDR3 protein gets one entry after TCRdb re-called the 5' RACE reads with MiXCR. The sample has about 530,000 distinct CDR3 sequences; under 25% are singletons. These records were also assigned to another study, of yellow fever vaccine responses in identical twins.

Sequencing was carried out using CD4+ T cells sorted from blood. These TCRs come from a woman between 18 and 29 years old in good health.

The chain carries TRBV15 and TRBJ2-3, with 11 bases fitting TRBD2. With 0 bases clipped from V and 3 bases from J, the junction kept 5 bases outside the gene matches. Germline lookup yields CDR1 LNHNV and CDR2 YYDKDF (reference sequence). This CDR3 has 17 residues. The CDR3 sequence: CATSRDQTSGETDTQYF. CDR3 bases: TGTGCCACCAGCAGAGATCAGACTAGCGGGGAAACAGATACGCAGTATTTT. Variable domain in full (rest from reference TRBV15 and TRBJ2-3): DAMVIQNPRYQVTQFGKPVTLSCSQTLNHNVMYWYQQKSSQAPKLLFHYYDKDFNNEADTPDNFQSRRPNTSFCFLDIRSPGLGDTAMYLCATSRDQTSGETDTQYFGPGTRLTVL.

This rearrangement joins TRBV19 to TRBJ2-7; 15 bases are shared with TRBD2. Germline loops: CDR1 LNHDA, CDR2 SQIVND (reference sequence). CDR3 length: 17 residues. Trimming removed 10 bases from V and 0 bases from J; junction bases left unmatched: 10. DNA for the CDR3: TGTGCCACCTCGAGGGGACTAGCGGGAGGAAACTCCTACGAGCAGTACTTC. It is translated as CATSRGLAGGNSYEQYF. Drawing the rest from reference TRBV19 and TRBJ2-7, the complete variable domain is DGGITQSPKYLFRKEGQNVTLSCEQNLNHDAMYWYRQDPGQGLRLIYYSQIVNDFQKGDIAEGYSVSREKKESFPLTVTSAQKNPTAFYLCATSRGLAGGNSYEQYFGPGTRLTVT.

The chain is built from TRBV20-1 and TRBJ2-3; 8 bases match TRBD2. The CDR3 length is 15 residues. With 0 bases clipped from V and 1 base from J, the junction kept 3 bases outside the gene matches. Germline lookup yields CDR1 DFQATT and CDR2 SNEGSKA (reference sequence). The CDR3 protein is CSARDLGRGTDTQYF. DNA for the CDR3: TGCAGTGCTAGAGATCTCGGGAGGGGCACAGATACGCAGTATTTT.

This clonotype was observed a few times. This sequence joins TRBV3-1 and TRBJ1-1, with no clear D. The V end lost 4 bases, the J end lost 1 base, and 7 bases lay between the germline ends. The CDR3 length is 13 residues. CDR1 is LGHDT, CDR2 YNNKEL, per germline (reference sequence). For the CDR3, the DNA is TGTGCCAGCAGCCCCCGGGCGAACACTGAAGCTTTCTTT. Translating it yields CASSPRANTEAFF.

This clonotype was counted only a few times. A junction end diverges from the germline sequence, so it may reflect a read error. The V call is TRBV12-3 or TRBV12-4, the J call TRBJ1-2, with a possible D match to TRBD1 (5 bases). This CDR3 is 14 amino acids long. CDR3 loop: CASSLSRQPEGISF. The CDR3 DNA is TGTGCCAGCAGTTTATCCCGCCAGCCCGAGGGGATATCCTTC.

The V and J genes are TRBV4-1 and TRBJ2-5; D is ambiguous. There are 14 residues in the CDR3. Trimming pared 1 base from V and 4 bases from J, leaving 10 bases between. Germline V gives CDR1 MGHRA, CDR2 YSYEKL. The CDR3 region is CASSQALVGETQYF. The CDR3 region has the DNA TGCGCCAGCAGCCAAGCCCTAGTGGGAGAGACCCAGTACTTC.

This clonotype was seen a handful of times. The J gene is TRBJ2-3, the V gene TRBV20-1; 9 bases align to TRBD2. Germline CDR1 reads DFQATT; CDR2 reads SNEGSKA (reference sequence). The J segment lost 10 bases and the V segment lost 5 bases, leaving 16 bases of the junction unmatched. This CDR3 contains 15 residues. In nucleotides, the CDR3 is TGCAGTGCTCCTCGGGGGGGTTTTCTAGCGGGATCGCAGTATTTT. It specifies CSAPRGGFLAGSQYF.

This clonotype was seen more than once but under ten times. This chain joins TRBV11-2 and TRBJ2-1; TRBD1 matches 7 bases. Germline V CDR1 and CDR2: SGHAT, FQNNGV. J gave up 8 bases and V 6 bases, and 16 bases lay outside the gene matches. The CDR3 contains 16 residues. CDR3 region: CASRLLGQAGRDEQFF. The CDR3 nucleotides are TGTGCCAGCAGGCTCCTCGGACAGGCAGGCAGGGATGAGCAGTTCTTC.

The J gene is TRBJ2-1, the V gene TRBV10-3; TRBD2 matches at 8 bases. CDR3 length: 16 residues. The V gene's germline CDR1 is ENHRY and CDR2 SYGVKD. With V trimmed by 5 bases and J by 3 bases, 9 bases remained unmatched. The CDR3, as DNA: TGTGCCATCAGTTCTCTGAGCGGGGGTTACTACAATGAGCAGTTCTTC. Translated: CAISSLSGGYYNEQFF.

The chain recombines TRBV20-1 with TRBJ2-3; possible D gene TRBD2, 6 bases. The V gene lost 7 bases and the J gene lost 0 bases, with 11 bases spanning the gap. Germline V gene lookup returns CDR1 DFQATT and CDR2 SNEGSKA (reference sequence). The CDR3 extends over 13 amino acids. This chain's CDR3 is CSGGDPSTDTQYF. In DNA form, the CDR3 reads TGCAGTGGGGGGGACCCTAGCACAGATACGCAGTATTTT.

The J gene is TRBJ2-1, the V gene TRBV5-1, with 10 bases fitting TRBD1. J was trimmed by 7 bases and V by 5 bases; bases with no gene match: 12. Germline CDR1 is SGHRS and CDR2 is YFSETQ. The CDR3 spans 16 residues. The DNA for the CDR3 is TGCGCCAGCAGGGGGGTGGGGACAGGGGCGCGTAATGAGCAGTTCTTC. This encodes CASRGVGTGARNEQFF.

The chain joins TRBV12-3 or TRBV12-4 to TRBJ1-4; D ambiguous. The CDR3 extends over 14 amino acids. The V end lost 3 bases, the J end lost 2 bases, and 7 bases lay between the germline ends. The CDR3 coding sequence is TGTGCCAGCAGTTTGTTTGGTACTAATGAAAAACTGTTTTTT. Translated, it gives CASSLFGTNEKLFF.

This clonotype turned up a few times. The V and J genes are TRBV20-1 and TRBJ2-1, with D possibly TRBD2 on 5 matching bases. The CDR3 is made up of 14 amino acids. V dropped 6 bases and J dropped 8 bases, with 20 bases sitting between them. Germline V gene lookup returns CDR1 DFQATT and CDR2 SNEGSKA (reference sequence). As DNA, the CDR3 is TGCAGTGCCTTCTATAGAGGGAAGAAAGATGAGCAGTTCTTC. This translates into CSAFYRGKKDEQFF.

The chain is built from TRBV6-5 and TRBJ2-3, with unresolved D. V was trimmed by 2 bases and J by 4 bases, leaving 10 bases between them. Germline CDR1 is MNHEY and CDR2 is SVGAGI. The CDR3 consists of 14 residues. The CDR3 bases are TGTGCCAGCAGTTACGGCAGTCCCGCAGATACGCAGTATTTT. This codes for CASSYGSPADTQYF.

This clonotype showed up many times. The J gene is TRBJ2-5, the V gene TRBV5-5; D not certain. In germline, CDR1 is SGHKS, CDR2 YYEKEE (reference sequence). V was trimmed by 2 bases and J by 4 bases, leaving 6 bases between them. The CDR3 is made up of 12 amino acids. Written as DNA, the CDR3 is TGTGCCAGCAGCTTTAAGGGAGAGACCCAGTACTTC. It codes for CASSFKGETQYF.

This rearrangement joins TRBV5-1 to TRBJ2-7, with 7 bases lining up with TRBD1. CDR1 is SGHRS, CDR2 YFSETQ, per germline. V lost 4 bases and J lost 3; bases outside the gene matches: 13. The CDR3 spans 16 residues. The CDR3 coding sequence is TGCGCCAGCAGCAAAACAGGGGACCTTTCTCTCTACGAGCAGTACTTC. Translation: CASSKTGDLSLYEQYF.

The CDR3 DNA reads as TGTGCCAGCAGTGGGGACAGGGCTAATCAGCCCCAGCATTTT. Its protein product is CASSGDRANQPQHF. This sequence joins TRBV6-1 and TRBJ1-5; 9 bases fit TRBD1. In germline, CDR1 is MNHNS, CDR2 SASEGT. The trim removed 4 bases at V and 4 bases at J, leaving 2 bases unmatched. The CDR3 is 14 residues long.